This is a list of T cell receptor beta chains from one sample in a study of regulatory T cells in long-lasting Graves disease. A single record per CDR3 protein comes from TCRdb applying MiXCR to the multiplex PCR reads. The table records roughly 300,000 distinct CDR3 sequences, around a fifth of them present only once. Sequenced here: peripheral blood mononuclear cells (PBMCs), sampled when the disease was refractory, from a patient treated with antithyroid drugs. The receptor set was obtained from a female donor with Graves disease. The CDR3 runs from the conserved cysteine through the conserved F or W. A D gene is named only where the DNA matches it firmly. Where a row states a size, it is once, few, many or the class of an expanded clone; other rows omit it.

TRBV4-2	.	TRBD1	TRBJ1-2	CASSQDLFPLTGEDGYAF	TGTGCCAGCAGCCAAGATCTTTTCCCCCTCACAGGGGAGGATGGCTACGCCTTC
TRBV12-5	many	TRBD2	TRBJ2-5	CASGVSGGAGETQYF	TGTGCTAGTGGTGTCTCCGGGGGGGCAGGAGAGACCCAGTACTTC
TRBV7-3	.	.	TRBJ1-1	CASSLLDYTEAFF	TGTGCCAGCAGCTTATTAGACTACACTGAAGCTTTCTTT
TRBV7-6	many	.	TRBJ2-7	CASSQVSYEQYF	TGTGCCAGCAGCCAAGTTTCCTACGAGCAGTACTTC
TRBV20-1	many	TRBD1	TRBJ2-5	CSARAPGQGRLETQYF	TGCAGTGCTAGGGCGCCGGGACAGGGGCGGTTAGAGACCCAGTACTTC
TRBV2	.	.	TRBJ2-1	CASSDERSSYNEQFF	TGTGCCAGCAGTGATGAGCGGAGCTCCTACAATGAGCAGTTCTTC
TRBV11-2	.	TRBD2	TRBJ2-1	CASSIIRVRGGYNEQFF	TGTGCCAGCAGTATAATTAGGGTCCGCGGGGGTTACAATGAGCAGTTCTTC
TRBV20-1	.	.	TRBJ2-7	CSSPRIRGEPRRYEQYF	TGCAGTTCTCCTCGGATTAGGGGCGAGCCACGTCGCTACGAGCAGTACTTC
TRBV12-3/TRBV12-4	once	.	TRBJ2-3	CASSEVPTDTQYF	TGTGCCAGCAGTGAAGTCCCCACAGATACGCAGTATTTT
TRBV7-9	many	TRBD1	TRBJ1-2	CASSLAWTGDGYTF	TGTGCCAGCAGCTTAGCCTGGACAGGGGATGGCTACACCTTC
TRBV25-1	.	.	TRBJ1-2	CASSRASGYTF	TGTGCCAGCAGTCGCGCGTCCGGCTACACCTTC
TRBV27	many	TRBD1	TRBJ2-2	CASSFGTGVTGELFF	TGTGCCAGCAGCTTTGGGACAGGGGTTACCGGGGAGCTGTTTTTT
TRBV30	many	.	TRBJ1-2	CAWSPYAIGYTF	TGTGCCTGGAGTCCGTATGCAATTGGCTACACCTTC
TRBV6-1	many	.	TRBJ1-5	CATQSGNQPQHF	TGTGCCACCCAGAGCGGCAATCAGCCCCAGCATTTT
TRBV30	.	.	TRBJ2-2	CAWKERGHNTGELFF	TGTGCCTGGAAGGAAAGGGGCCATAACACCGGGGAGCTGTTTTTT
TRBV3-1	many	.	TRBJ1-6	CASSQGPNSPLHF	TGTGCCAGCAGCCAAGGGCCCAATTCACCCCTCCACTTT
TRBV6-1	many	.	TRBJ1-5	CASSLRPWQPQHF	TGTGCCAGCAGCTTGAGGCCGTGGCAGCCCCAGCATTTT
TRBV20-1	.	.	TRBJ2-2	CSATFRSWTGELFF	TGCAGTGCTACCTTTAGGAGCTGGACCGGGGAGCTGTTTTTT
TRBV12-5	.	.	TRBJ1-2	CASGLVLRVFNYGYTF	TGTGCTAGTGGTTTGGTACTTCGGGTCTTTAACTATGGATACACCTTC
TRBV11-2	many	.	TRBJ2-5	CASSPVGRGRETQYF	TGTGCCAGCAGCCCGGTTGGCCGGGGGAGAGAGACCCAGTACTTC
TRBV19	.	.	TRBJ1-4	CASSPRGRPQGREKLFF	TGTGCCAGTAGCCCACGGGGGCGCCCGCAAGGAAGGGAAAAACTGTTTTTT
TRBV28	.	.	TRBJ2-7	CASSSRDAHYEQYF	TGTGCCAGCAGTTCCCGGGACGCACATTACGAGCAGTACTTC
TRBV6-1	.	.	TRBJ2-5	CASSRQGGQETQYF	TGTGCCAGCAGCCGTCAGGGGGGCCAAGAGACCCAGTACTTC
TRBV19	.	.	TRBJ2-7	CASSMGSPRSYEQYF	TGTGCCAGTAGTATGGGCTCCCCCCGCTCCTACGAGCAGTACTTC
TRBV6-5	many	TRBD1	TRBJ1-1	CASSYYPPTGGRSEAFF	TGTGCCAGCAGTTACTACCCCCCGACAGGGGGGAGGTCTGAAGCTTTCTTT
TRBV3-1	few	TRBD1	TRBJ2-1	CASSLGPTGNGIYNEQFF	TGTGCCAGCAGCCTGGGGCCGACAGGGAACGGGATATACAATGAGCAGTTCTTC
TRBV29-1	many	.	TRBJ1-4	CSVAGGVGEKLFF	TGCAGCGTTGCGGGGGGCGTCGGTGAAAAACTGTTTTTT
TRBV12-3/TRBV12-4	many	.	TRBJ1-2	CASRDQGRNYGYTF	TGTGCCAGCCGAGACCAGGGAAGGAACTATGGCTACACCTTC
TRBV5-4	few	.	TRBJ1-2	CASTRETPSWGYTF	TGTGCCAGCACCCGAGAGACCCCCTCCTGGGGCTACACCTTC
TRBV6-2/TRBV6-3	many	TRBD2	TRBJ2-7	CASSYQAGLAATYEQYF	TGTGCCAGCAGTTACCAGGCCGGACTAGCGGCCACCTACGAGCAGTACTTC
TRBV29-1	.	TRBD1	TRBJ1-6	CSVKTGNSPLHF	TGCAGCGTAAAGACAGGGAATTCACCCCTCCACTTT
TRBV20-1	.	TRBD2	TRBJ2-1	CSARKRGGLNEQFF	TGCAGTGCCAGAAAGCGGGGGGGCCTTAATGAGCAGTTCTTC
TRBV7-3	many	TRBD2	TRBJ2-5	CASSLTGLEGTQYF	TGTGCCAGCAGCTTAACGGGACTAGAGGGGACCCAGTACTTC
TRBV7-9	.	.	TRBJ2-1	CAGGGGSGSYNEQFF	TGTGCCGGGGGGGGCGGGAGTGGCTCCTACAATGAGCAGTTCTTC
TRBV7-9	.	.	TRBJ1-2	CASTPGGSYTF	TGTGCCAGCACCCCGGGAGGCAGCTACACCTTC
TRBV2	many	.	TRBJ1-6	CASSVLPSSYNSPLHF	TGTGCCAGCAGTGTACTCCCCAGCTCCTATAATTCACCCCTCCACTTT
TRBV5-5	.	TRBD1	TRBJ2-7	CASSFLPGQGEREQYF	TGTGCCAGCAGCTTCTTACCGGGACAGGGAGAACGCGAGCAGTACTTC
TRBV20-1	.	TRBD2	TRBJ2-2	CSARGPAGGSGELFF	TGCAGTGCTAGGGGGCCAGCGGGAGGGTCCGGGGAGCTGTTTTTT
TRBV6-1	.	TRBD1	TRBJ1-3	CASSPWTGGSVNTIYF	TGTGCCAGCAGTCCATGGACAGGGGGCTCGGTTAACACCATATATTTT
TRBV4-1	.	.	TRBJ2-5	CASSQDPRGETQYF	TGCGCCAGCAGCCAAGACCCTAGGGGAGAGACCCAGTACTTC
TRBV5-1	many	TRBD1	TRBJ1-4	CASSGRTGESEKLFF	TGCGCCAGCAGCGGACGAACAGGGGAGAGCGAAAAACTGTTTTTT
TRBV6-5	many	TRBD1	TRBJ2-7	CASSSSSGTGDSF	TGTGCCAGCAGTTCTTCTTCCGGGACAGGGGATAGTTTC
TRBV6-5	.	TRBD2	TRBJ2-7	CASSSMTSGGSYEQYF	TGTGCCAGCAGTTCGATGACTAGCGGTGGTTCCTACGAGCAGTACTTC
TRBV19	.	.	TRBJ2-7	CASKTTGSLGEQYF	TGTGCCAGTAAGACGACAGGATCGCTAGGCGAGCAGTACTTC
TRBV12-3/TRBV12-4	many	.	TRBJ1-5	CASSLAWGGQPQHF	TGTGCCAGCAGTTTAGCGTGGGGAGGGCAGCCCCAGCATTTT
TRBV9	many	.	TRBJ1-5	CASSVGPGVNQPQHF	TGTGCCAGCAGCGTAGGGCCGGGAGTCAATCAGCCCCAGCATTTT
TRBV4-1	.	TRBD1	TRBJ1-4	CASSQGAQGANEKLFF	TGCGCCAGCAGCCAAGGAGCCCAGGGGGCTAATGAAAAACTGTTTTTT
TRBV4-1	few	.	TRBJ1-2	CASSQGPSNYGYTF	TGCGCCAGCAGCCAAGGCCCCTCTAACTATGGCTACACCTTC
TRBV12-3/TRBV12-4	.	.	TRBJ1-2	CAIPSFGYGYTF	TGTGCCATCCCGTCTTTCGGCTATGGCTACACCTTC
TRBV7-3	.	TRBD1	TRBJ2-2	CASSSPGQGNTGELFF	TGTGCCAGCAGCTCTCCGGGACAGGGTAACACCGGGGAGCTGTTTTTT
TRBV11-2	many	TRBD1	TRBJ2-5	CASSFWDRGLVMETQYF	TGTGCCAGCAGCTTTTGGGACAGGGGGCTGGTTATGGAGACCCAGTACTTC
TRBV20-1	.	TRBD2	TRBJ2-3	CSASGPAGEADTQYF	TGCAGTGCTAGCGGTCCGGCGGGAGAGGCAGATACGCAGTATTTT
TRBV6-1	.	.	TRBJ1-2	CASSDRAYGYTF	TGTGCCAGCAGTGACAGGGCCTATGGCTACACCTTC
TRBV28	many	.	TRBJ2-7	CASNLGYEQYF	TGTGCCAGCAATCTGGGTTACGAGCAGTACTTC
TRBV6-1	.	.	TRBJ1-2	CASKPQVDPGYTF	TGTGCCAGCAAACCCCAGGTGGACCCCGGCTACACCTTC
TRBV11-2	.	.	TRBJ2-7	CASSLEGGLNYEQCF	TGTGCCAGCAGCTTAGAAGGGGGATTGAACTACGAGCAGTGCTTC